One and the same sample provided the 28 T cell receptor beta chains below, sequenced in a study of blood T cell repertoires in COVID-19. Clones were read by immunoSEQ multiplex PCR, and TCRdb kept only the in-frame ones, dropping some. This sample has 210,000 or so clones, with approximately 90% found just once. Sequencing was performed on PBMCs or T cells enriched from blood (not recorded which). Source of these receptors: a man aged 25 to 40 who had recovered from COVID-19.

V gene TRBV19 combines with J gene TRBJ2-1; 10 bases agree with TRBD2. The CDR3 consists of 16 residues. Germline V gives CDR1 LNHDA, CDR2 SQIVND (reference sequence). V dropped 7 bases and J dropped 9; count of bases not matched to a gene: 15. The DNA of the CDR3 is TGTGCCAGTACTAACCCCGGGGAGCGGGGGGGCCTTGAGCAGTTCTTC. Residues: CASTNPGERGGLEQFF.

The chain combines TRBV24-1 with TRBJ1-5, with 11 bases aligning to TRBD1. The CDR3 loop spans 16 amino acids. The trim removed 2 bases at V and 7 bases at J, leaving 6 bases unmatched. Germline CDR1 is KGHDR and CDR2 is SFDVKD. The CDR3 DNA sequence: TGTGCCACCAGTGATTCCTCCGGGGACAGGGGGCAGCCCCAGCATTTT. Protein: CATSDSSGDRGQPQHF.

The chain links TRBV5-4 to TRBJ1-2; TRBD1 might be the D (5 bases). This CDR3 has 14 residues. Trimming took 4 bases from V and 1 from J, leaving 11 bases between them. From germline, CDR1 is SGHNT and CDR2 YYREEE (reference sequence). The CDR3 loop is CASSPAGFNYGYTF. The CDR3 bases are TGTGCCAGCAGCCCCGCAGGGTTTAACTATGGCTACACCTTC.

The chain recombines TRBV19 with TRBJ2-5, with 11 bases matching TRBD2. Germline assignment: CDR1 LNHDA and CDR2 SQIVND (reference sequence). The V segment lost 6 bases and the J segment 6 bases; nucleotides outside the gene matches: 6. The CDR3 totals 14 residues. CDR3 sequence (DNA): TGTGCCAGTAGCCCCGGGACTAGCGGAAAGACCCAGTACTTC. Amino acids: CASSPGTSGKTQYF.

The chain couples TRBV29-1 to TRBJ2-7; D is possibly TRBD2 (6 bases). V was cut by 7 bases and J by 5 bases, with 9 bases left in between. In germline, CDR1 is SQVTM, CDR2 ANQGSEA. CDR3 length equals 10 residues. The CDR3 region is CSAGGNEQYF. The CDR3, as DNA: TGCAGCGCCGGGGGTAACGAGCAGTACTTC.

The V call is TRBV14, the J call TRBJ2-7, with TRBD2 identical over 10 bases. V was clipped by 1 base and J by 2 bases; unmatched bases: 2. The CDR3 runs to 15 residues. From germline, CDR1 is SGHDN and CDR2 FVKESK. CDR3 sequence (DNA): TGTGCCAGCAGCCAAGTAGCGGGAGGCCCCTACGAGCAGTACTTC. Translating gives CASSQVAGGPYEQYF.

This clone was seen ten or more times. CDR3: CAWSDRAGDSSRLYF. DNA of the CDR3: TGTGCCTGGAGCGACCGAGCCGGGGACTCAAGCCGACTGTATTTT. The chain joins TRBV30 to TRBJ2-3; D is perhaps TRBD2 (6 bases). Trimming removed 3 bases from V and 14 bases from J, with 27 bases in between. The CDR3 runs 15 residues. Germline V lookup: CDR1 GTSNPN, CDR2 SVGIG (reference sequence).

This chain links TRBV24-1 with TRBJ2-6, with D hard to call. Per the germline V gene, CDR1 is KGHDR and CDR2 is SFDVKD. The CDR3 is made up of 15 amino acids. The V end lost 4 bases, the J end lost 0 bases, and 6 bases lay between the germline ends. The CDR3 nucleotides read TGTGCCACCAGTGAACTGCGCTCTGGGGCCAACGTCCTGACTTTC. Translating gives CATSELRSGANVLTF.

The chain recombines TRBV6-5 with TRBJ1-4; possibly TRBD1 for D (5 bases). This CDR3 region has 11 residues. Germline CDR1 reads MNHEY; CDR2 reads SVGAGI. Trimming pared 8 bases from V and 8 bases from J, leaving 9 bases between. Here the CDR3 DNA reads TGTGCCAGCCGGAGGGGAGAAAAACTGTTTTTT. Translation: CASRRGEKLFF.

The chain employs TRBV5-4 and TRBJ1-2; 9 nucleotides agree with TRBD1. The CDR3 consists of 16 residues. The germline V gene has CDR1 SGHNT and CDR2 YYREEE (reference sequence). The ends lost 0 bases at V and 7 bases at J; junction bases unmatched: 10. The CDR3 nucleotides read TGTGCCAGCAGCTTGGCCTTGGGACAGGGAGGTCCTGGCTACACCTTC. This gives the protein CASSLALGQGGPGYTF.

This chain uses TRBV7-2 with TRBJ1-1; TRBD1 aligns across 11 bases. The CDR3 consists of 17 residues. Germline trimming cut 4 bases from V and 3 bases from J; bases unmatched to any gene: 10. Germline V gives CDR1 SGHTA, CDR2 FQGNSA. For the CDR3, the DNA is TGTGCCAGCAGCTACGCATCCGGGACAGGGGGGGACACTGAAGCTTTCTTT. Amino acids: CASSYASGTGGDTEAFF. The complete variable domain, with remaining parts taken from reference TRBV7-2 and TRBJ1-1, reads GAGVSQSPSNKVTEKGKDVELRCDPISGHTALYWYRQSLGQGLEFLIYFQGNSAPDKSGLPSDRFSAERTGGSVSTLTIQRTQQEDSAVYLCASSYASGTGGDTEAFFGQGTRLTVV.

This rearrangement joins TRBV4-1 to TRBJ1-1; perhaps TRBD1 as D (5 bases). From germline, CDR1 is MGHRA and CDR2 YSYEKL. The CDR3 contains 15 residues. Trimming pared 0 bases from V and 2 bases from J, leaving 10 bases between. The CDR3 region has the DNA TGCGCCAGCAGCCAAGAGACAGTAAAAAACACTGAAGCTTTCTTT. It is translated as CASSQETVKNTEAFF.

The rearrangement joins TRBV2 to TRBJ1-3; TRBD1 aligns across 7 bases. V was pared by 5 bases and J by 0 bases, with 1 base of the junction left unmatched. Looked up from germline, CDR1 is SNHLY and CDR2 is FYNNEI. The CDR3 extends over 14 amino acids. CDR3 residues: CASSRDSSGNTIYF. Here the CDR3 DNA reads TGTGCCAGCAGTCGGGACAGCTCTGGAAACACCATATATTTT.

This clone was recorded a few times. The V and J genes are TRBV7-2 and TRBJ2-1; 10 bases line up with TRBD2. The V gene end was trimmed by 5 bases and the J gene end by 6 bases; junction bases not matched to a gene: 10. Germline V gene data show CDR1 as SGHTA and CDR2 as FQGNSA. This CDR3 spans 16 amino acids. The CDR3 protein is CASSPLRGLAFNEQFF. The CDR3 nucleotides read TGTGCCAGCAGCCCACTCAGGGGACTAGCGTTCAATGAGCAGTTCTTC.

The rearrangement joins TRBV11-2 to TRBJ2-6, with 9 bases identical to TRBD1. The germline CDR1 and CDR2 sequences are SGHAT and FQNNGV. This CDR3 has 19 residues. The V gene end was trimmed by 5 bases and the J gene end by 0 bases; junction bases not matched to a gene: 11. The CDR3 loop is CASSQNPGTGSSGANVLTF. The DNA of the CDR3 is TGTGCCAGCAGCCAAAACCCCGGGACAGGGAGCTCTGGGGCCAACGTCCTGACTTTC.

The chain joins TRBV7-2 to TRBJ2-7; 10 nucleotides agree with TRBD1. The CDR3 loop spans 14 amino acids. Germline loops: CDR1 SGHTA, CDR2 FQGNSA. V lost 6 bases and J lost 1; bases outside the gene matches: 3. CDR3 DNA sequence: TGTGCCAGCAGTTCGGACAGGGGGTCCTACGAGCAGTACTTC. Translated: CASSSDRGSYEQYF.

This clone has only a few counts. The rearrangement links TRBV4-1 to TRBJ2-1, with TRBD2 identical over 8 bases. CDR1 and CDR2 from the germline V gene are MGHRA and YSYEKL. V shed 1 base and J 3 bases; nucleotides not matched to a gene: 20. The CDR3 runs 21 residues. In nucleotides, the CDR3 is TGCGCCAGCAGCCAAGCCCCCGGGGGGGGTACCCGTACCAGGAGCTACAATGAGCAGTTCTTC. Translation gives CASSQAPGGGTRTRSYNEQFF.

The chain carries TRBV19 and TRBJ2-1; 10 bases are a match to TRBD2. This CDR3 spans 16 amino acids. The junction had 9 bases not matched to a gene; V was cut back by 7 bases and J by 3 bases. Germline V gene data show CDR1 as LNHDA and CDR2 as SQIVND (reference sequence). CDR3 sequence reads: CASKNMGTSDYNEQFF. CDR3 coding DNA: TGTGCCAGTAAGAACATGGGGACTAGCGACTACAATGAGCAGTTCTTC.

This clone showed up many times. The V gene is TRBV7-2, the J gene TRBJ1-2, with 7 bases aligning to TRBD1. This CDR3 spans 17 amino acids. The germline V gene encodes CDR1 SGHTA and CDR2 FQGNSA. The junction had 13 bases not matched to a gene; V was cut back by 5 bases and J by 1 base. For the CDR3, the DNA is TGTGCCAGCAGCCAGGAGGTAGGGGGCGCCGGTAACTATGGCTACACCTTC. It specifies CASSQEVGGAGNYGYTF.

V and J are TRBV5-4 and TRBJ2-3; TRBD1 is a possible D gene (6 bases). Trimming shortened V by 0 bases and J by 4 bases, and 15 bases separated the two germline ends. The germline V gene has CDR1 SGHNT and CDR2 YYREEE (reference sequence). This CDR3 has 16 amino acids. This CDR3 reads CASSLGQQGRSDTQYF. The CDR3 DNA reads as TGTGCCAGCAGCTTGGGCCAGCAGGGGCGGTCAGATACGCAGTATTTT.

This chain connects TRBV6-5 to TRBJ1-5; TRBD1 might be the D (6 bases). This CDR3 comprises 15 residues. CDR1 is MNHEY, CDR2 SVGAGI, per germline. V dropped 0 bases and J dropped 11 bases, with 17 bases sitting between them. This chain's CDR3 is CASSYSGQGYEAQHF. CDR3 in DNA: TGTGCCAGCAGTTACTCGGGCCAGGGGTACGAGGCCCAGCATTTT.

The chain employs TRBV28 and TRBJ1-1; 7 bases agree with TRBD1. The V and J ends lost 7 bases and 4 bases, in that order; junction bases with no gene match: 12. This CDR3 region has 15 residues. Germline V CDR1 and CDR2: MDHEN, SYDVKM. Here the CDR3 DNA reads TGTGCCAGCACCCTCCGGACAGGATTGAGCACTGAAGCTTTCTTT. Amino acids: CASTLRTGLSTEAFF.

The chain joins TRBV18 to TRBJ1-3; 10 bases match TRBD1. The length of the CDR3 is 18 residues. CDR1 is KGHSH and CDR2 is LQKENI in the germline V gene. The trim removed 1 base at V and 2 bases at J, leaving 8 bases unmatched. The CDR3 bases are TGTGCCAGCTCACCACGAGACAGGGGGCTTTTAACTGGAAACACCATATATTTT. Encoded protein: CASSPRDRGLLTGNTIYF.

CDR3 sequence (DNA): TGTGCCAGCTCCCCTAACAGGGATTACACTGAAGCTTTCTTT. Translating gives CASSPNRDYTEAFF. The chain has TRBV18 and TRBJ1-1; TRBD1 might be the D (6 bases). The V gene's germline CDR1 is KGHSH and CDR2 LQKENI. Trimming removed 6 bases at V and 3 bases at J, with 14 bases between. This CDR3 region has 14 residues.

CDR3 DNA: TGTGCCAGCTCACCCGACACGAATACCTACGAGCAGTACTTC. Translating gives CASSPDTNTYEQYF. The chain has TRBV18 and TRBJ2-7; no reliable D call. V lost 3 bases and J lost 2, with 11 bases in between. This CDR3 has 14 amino acids. CDR1 KGHSH and CDR2 LQKENI come from the germline V gene. Filled out from reference TRBV18 and TRBJ2-7, the complete variable domain reads NAGVMQNPRHLVRRRGQEARLRCSPMKGHSHVYWYRQLPEEGLKFMVYLQKENIIDESGMPKERFSAEFPKEGPSILRIQQVVRGDSAAYFCASSPDTNTYEQYFGPGTRLTVT.

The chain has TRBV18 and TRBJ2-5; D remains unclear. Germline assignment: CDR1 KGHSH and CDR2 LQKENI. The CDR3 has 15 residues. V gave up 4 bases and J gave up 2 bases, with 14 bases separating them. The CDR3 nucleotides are TGTGCCAGCTCACGATACAACAGTGATCAAGAGACCCAGTACTTC. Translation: CASSRYNSDQETQYF.

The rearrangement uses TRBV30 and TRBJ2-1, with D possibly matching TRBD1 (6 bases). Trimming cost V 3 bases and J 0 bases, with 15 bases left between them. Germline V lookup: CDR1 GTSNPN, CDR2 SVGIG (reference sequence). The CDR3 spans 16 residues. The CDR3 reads CAWSRGHILSYNEQFF. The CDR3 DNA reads TGTGCCTGGAGCCGGGGACACATTCTCTCCTACAATGAGCAGTTCTTC.

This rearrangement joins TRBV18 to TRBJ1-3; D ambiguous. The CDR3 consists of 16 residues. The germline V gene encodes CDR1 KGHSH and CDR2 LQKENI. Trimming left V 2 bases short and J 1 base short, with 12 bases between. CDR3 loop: CASSPIQVSSGNTIYF. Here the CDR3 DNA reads TGTGCCAGCTCACCAATCCAGGTATCGTCTGGAAACACCATATATTTT.